This TCR beta chain was sequenced for a study of T cells in Graves' hyperthyroidism and ophthalmopathy. Amplification of TCR beta CDR3 regions was performed using RNA transcripts as template. Researchers ran a first-round RT-PCR on the TCR CDR3 using the HTBI primer set. TCRdb re-analysed the multiplex PCR reads in MiXCR, keeping a single row per CDR3 protein. The sample consists of 250,000 or so distinct CDR3 sequences, around 17% of them appearing once. The CDR3 covers 16 residues. V shed 5 bases, J shed 3 bases, and the junction held 9 bases outside the gene matches. Germline-derived CDR1 and CDR2 are LGHNA and YSLEER. Clinical symptoms, serum thyroxine, TRAb, thyroid ultrasound and orbital computed tomography informed diagnoses. The source of the PBMCs was 9.5 to 10 ml of fresh peripheral blood.

What was sequenced was blood. This TCR derives from a woman under 30 with Graves' ophthalmopathy. J is TRBJ2-3 and V is TRBV4-3; 9 bases line up with TRBD2. In nucleotides, the CDR3 is TGCGCCAGCAGCTCTCGAGCGGGAGGAGGGACAGATACGCAGTATTTT. This encodes CASSSRAGGGTDTQYF.